These 31 T cell receptor beta chains were all obtained from the same sample, sequenced in a study of beta chain features in type 1 diabetes. Study-level results: For Type 1 diabetes patients, all four CD4+ subsets carried TCRB CDR3s that were moderately but significantly shorter.

The authors reverse transcribed all of the isolated RNA, so sequencing captured expressed TCRB transcripts. Profiled with immunoSEQ multiplex PCR; TCRdb holds only in-frame clones, not every one. The sample has around 650,000 clones; around an eighth are singletons. No antigen has been assigned to these receptors. The sample comprised naive CD4+ T cells from blood. The receptors originated from a man between 25 and 39 years old with type 1 diabetes.

In this sample, this clone turned up a few times. The chain joins TRBV25-1 to TRBJ1-2; D unresolved. The V gene lost 5 bases and the J gene lost 3 bases, with 13 bases spanning the gap. CDR3 length: 14 residues. Germline V gives CDR1 MGHDK, CDR2 SYGVNS. The CDR3 DNA follows: TGTGCCAGCAGTCAAGCGACTGGGTACTATGGCTACACCTTC. It yields the protein CASSQATGYYGYTF.

This clone appeared a few times. This CDR3 is CASSLTSTSASGNTIYF. The CDR3 DNA reads as TGTGCCAGCAGCTTAACTTCAACCTCGGCCTCTGGAAACACCATATATTTT. The rearrangement joins TRBV7-9 to TRBJ1-3; D remains unclear. Per germline, CDR1 SEHNR and CDR2 FQNEAQ (reference sequence). The CDR3 is made up of 17 amino acids. The ends were cut back, 2 bases at V and 0 bases at J, with 14 bases in the middle.

The chain employs TRBV4-1 and TRBJ1-5; tentative D call: TRBD1 (5 bases). The CDR3 length is 14 residues. V was pared by 0 bases and J by 7 bases, with 10 bases between. Looked up from germline, CDR1 is MGHRA and CDR2 is YSYEKL. CDR3 nucleotides: TGCGCCAGCAGCCAAGATTCCGGGGGACAGCCCCAGCATTTT. Translation gives CASSQDSGGQPQHF.

This chain's CDR3 is CASTRGQGSYEQYF. CDR3 coding DNA: TGTGCCAGCACCAGGGGACAGGGGTCCTACGAGCAGTACTTC. The gene calls are TRBV28 and TRBJ2-7; the match to TRBD1 covers 10 bases. J lost 1 base, V lost 7 bases, and 4 bases had no gene match. The CDR3 runs 14 residues. Germline CDR1 is MDHEN and CDR2 is SYDVKM.

This clone came up a few times. The chain combines TRBV7-9 with TRBJ2-1; D may be TRBD2 (7 bases). V was shortened by 5 bases and J by 14 bases, with 28 bases between the two germline ends. The CDR3 runs 16 residues. Germline lookup yields CDR1 SEHNR and CDR2 FQNEAQ (reference sequence). CDR3 region: CASSMHREKSGASKFF. CDR3 in DNA: TGTGCCAGCAGCATGCACAGGGAAAAGAGCGGGGCGTCGAAGTTCTTC.

The genes are TRBV7-2 and TRBJ1-4, with a tentative D call TRBD1 (5 bases). Germline V lookup: CDR1 SGHTA, CDR2 FQGNSA. The length of the CDR3 is 15 residues. V was cut by 5 bases and J by 4 bases, with 14 bases left in between. The CDR3 here is CASSIDRTINEKLFF. The CDR3, as DNA: TGTGCCAGCAGCATAGACAGAACAATTAATGAAAAACTGTTTTTT.

The chain is built from TRBV6-5 and TRBJ1-1; TRBD1 might be the D (5 bases). The V end lost 6 bases, the J end lost 0 bases, and 14 bases lay between the germline ends. CDR1 MNHEY and CDR2 SVGAGI come from the germline V gene. This CDR3 comprises 15 residues. The CDR3 is CASSRNRWLNTEAFF. The CDR3 region has the DNA TGTGCCAGCAGCCGAAACAGGTGGCTGAACACTGAAGCTTTCTTT.

This chain joins TRBV4-1 and TRBJ2-6, with D possibly TRBD1 on 6 matching bases. From germline, CDR1 is MGHRA and CDR2 YSYEKL. CDR3 size: 18 residues. Trimming took off 1 base at V and 0 bases at J, with 13 bases between the two ends. In DNA form, the CDR3 reads TGCGCCAGCAGCCAAGTGACAGGTGGCAGCTCTGGGGCCAACGTCCTGACTTTC. As protein: CASSQVTGGSSGANVLTF.

The chain joins TRBV7-9 to TRBJ1-5; TRBD1 might be the D (5 bases). Germline CDR1 is SEHNR and CDR2 is FQNEAQ (reference sequence). Trimming took 5 bases from V and 0 from J, leaving 17 bases between them. This CDR3 contains 17 residues. CDR3 nucleotides: TGTGCCAGCAGCCCATTCGGGACGGGAAATAGCAATCAGCCCCAGCATTTT. Translating gives CASSPFGTGNSNQPQHF.

The J gene is TRBJ2-3, the V gene TRBV7-3, with 8 positions matching TRBD2. J gave up 1 base and V 1 base, and 1 base lay outside the gene matches. The germline V gene has CDR1 SGHTA and CDR2 FQGTGA. The length of the CDR3 is 15 residues. The CDR3 bases are TGTGCCAGCAGCTTAATAGCGGGGCGCACAGATACGCAGTATTTT. Protein product: CASSLIAGRTDTQYF.

Remarks on this clone: Other nucleotide sequences from this sample produce the same CDR3. J is TRBJ1-5 and V is TRBV2; maybe TRBD1 (5 bases). Germline values: CDR1 SNHLY, CDR2 FYNNEI. With 2 bases removed from V and 5 bases from J, the gap between germline ends came to 7 bases. There are 13 residues in the CDR3. Written as DNA, the CDR3 is TGTGCCAGCAGTGAACAGGGCTATCAGCCCCAGCATTTT. Amino acids: CASSEQGYQPQHF.

The chain combines TRBV14 with TRBJ1-4, with 7 positions matching TRBD1. The V segment lost 0 bases and the J segment 8 bases; nucleotides outside the gene matches: 9. The CDR3 runs to 16 residues. The germline CDR1 and CDR2 sequences are SGHDN and FVKESK. The CDR3 sequence is CASSQEFDRVDEKLFF. The CDR3, as DNA: TGTGCCAGCAGCCAAGAATTCGACAGGGTGGACGAAAAACTGTTTTTT.

This clone was recorded a few times. The rearrangement uses TRBV2 and TRBJ2-5; possible D gene TRBD1, 5 bases. Germline CDR1 is SNHLY and CDR2 is FYNNEI. CDR3 size: 14 residues. The V end was cut by 4 bases, the J end by 2 bases, with 11 bases between. The CDR3 sequence is CASSGQSTQETQYF. CDR3 in DNA: TGTGCCAGCAGTGGACAGAGCACGCAAGAGACCCAGTACTTC.

This clone was picked up a small number of times. V and J are TRBV10-3 and TRBJ2-2; D is uncertain. Per the germline V gene, CDR1 is ENHRY and CDR2 is SYGVKD. This CDR3 contains 16 residues. V lost 3 bases, J lost 2 bases, and 13 bases lay in between. The CDR3 loop reads CAISEYSAGNTGELFF. The DNA for the CDR3 is TGTGCCATCAGTGAATACAGCGCAGGCAACACCGGGGAGCTGTTTTTT.

The chain uses TRBV27 and TRBJ2-2; the D is unclear. Germline V lookup: CDR1 MNHEY, CDR2 SMNVEV (reference sequence). V was clipped by 2 bases and J by 0 bases, with 4 bases between them. CDR3 length: 14 residues. The CDR3 sequence: CASSLGPNTGELFF. The DNA of the CDR3 is TGTGCCAGCAGTTTAGGTCCGAACACCGGGGAGCTGTTTTTT.

The V gene is TRBV18, the J gene TRBJ1-2, with TRBD1 identical over 7 bases. With V trimmed by 8 bases and J by 0 bases, 6 bases remained unmatched. The germline V gene encodes CDR1 KGHSH and CDR2 LQKENI. The CDR3 covers 14 residues. Here the CDR3 reads CASQFDRANYGYTF. CDR3 nucleotides: TGTGCCAGCCAATTCGACAGGGCTAACTATGGCTACACCTTC.

The chain couples TRBV9 to TRBJ1-2, with 7 bases identical to TRBD1. CDR1 SGDLS and CDR2 YYNGEE come from the germline V gene. V dropped 6 bases and J dropped 7; count of bases not matched to a gene: 12. The CDR3 is 14 residues long. The CDR3 protein is CASTGQTKLSGYTF. The CDR3 bases are TGTGCCAGCACGGGACAGACAAAATTGAGTGGCTACACCTTC. Combining the CDR3 with reference TRBV9 and TRBJ1-2 gives the whole variable domain DSGVTQTPKHLITATGQRVTLRCSPRSGDLSVYWYQQSLDQGLQFLIQYYNGEERAKGNILERFSAQQFPDLHSELNLSSLELGDSALYFCASTGQTKLSGYTFGSGTRLTVV.

This chain links TRBV11-1 with TRBJ2-6; 8 nucleotides agree with TRBD1. The CDR3 is 15 residues long. CDR1 is SGHAT and CDR2 is FQDESV in the germline V gene (reference sequence). V was clipped by 7 bases and J by 4 bases; unmatched bases: 6. The DNA of the CDR3 is TGTGCCAGCACCCGACAGGGGACCGGGGCCAACGTCCTGACTTTC. Protein product: CASTRQGTGANVLTF.

Note on this clone: One base away lies a much larger clone, so this may be a sequencing read error. Distinct nucleotide sequences in the sample also encode this CDR3. This rearrangement joins TRBV7-9 to TRBJ2-5; 7 nucleotides line up with TRBD2. With V trimmed by 4 bases and J by 1 base, 0 bases remained unmatched. CDR1 is SEHNR and CDR2 is FQNEAQ in the germline V gene (reference sequence). The CDR3 is 13 amino acids. The CDR3 reads CASSSGGQETQYF. The CDR3 DNA follows: TGTGCCAGCAGCTCGGGGGGCCAAGAGACCCAGTACTTC.

V gene TRBV19 combines with J gene TRBJ2-4; 7 bases map to TRBD1. V gave up 5 bases and J gave up 4 bases; unmatched junction bases: 8. Germline CDR1 and CDR2: LNHDA and SQIVND (reference sequence). This CDR3 comprises 15 residues. The CDR3 nucleotides are TGTGCCAGTAGTCCGCAGGGACAGATAAAAAACATTCAGTACTTC. Translating it yields CASSPQGQIKNIQYF.

The chain uses TRBV14 and TRBJ2-5; no firm D call. The germline V gene encodes CDR1 SGHDN and CDR2 FVKESK. This CDR3 contains 13 residues. Trimming removed 4 bases at V and 5 bases at J, with 11 bases between. The CDR3 loop reads CASSLTFRETQYF. As DNA, the CDR3 is TGTGCCAGCAGCCTAACCTTTAGGGAGACCCAGTACTTC.

The chain recombines TRBV20-1 with TRBJ2-1; unclear D gene. Germline loops: CDR1 DFQATT, CDR2 SNEGSKA (reference sequence). Trimming pared 6 bases from V and 7 bases from J, leaving 7 bases between. The CDR3 consists of 10 residues. Here the CDR3 DNA reads TGCAGTGCGGATTTAAATGAGCAGTTCTTC. Translating gives CSADLNEQFF.

The chain couples TRBV5-1 to TRBJ2-7; D may be TRBD1 (7 bases). The CDR3 runs 14 residues. V gave up 2 bases and J gave up 2 bases, with 11 bases separating them. The germline V gene encodes CDR1 SGHRS and CDR2 YFSETQ. The CDR3 loop is CASSFTGEAYEQYF. The CDR3 DNA is TGCGCCAGCAGCTTTACAGGGGAGGCCTACGAGCAGTACTTC.

This clone was found a few times. The rearrangement joins TRBV2 to TRBJ1-5; D remains unclear. CDR1 and CDR2 from the germline V gene are SNHLY and FYNNEI. The CDR3 spans 13 residues. Between the trimmed V and J ends, which lost 2 bases and 3 bases, there was a span of 5 bases. The CDR3 coding sequence is TGTGCCAGCAGTGAAAGAGCCAATCAGCCCCAGCATTTT. Its translation is CASSERANQPQHF.

V gene TRBV5-1 combines with J gene TRBJ2-3; TRBD2 matches at 9 bases. From germline, CDR1 is SGHRS and CDR2 YFSETQ. CDR3 size: 16 residues. V gave up 6 bases and J gave up 6 bases; unmatched junction bases: 14. CDR3: CASNPLPGLAGDTQYF. As DNA, the CDR3 is TGCGCCAGCAACCCTCTCCCGGGACTAGCTGGGGATACGCAGTATTTT. Based on the CDR3 plus reference TRBV5-1 and TRBJ2-3, the full variable domain is KAGVTQTPRYLIKTRGQQVTLSCSPISGHRSVSWYQQTPGQGLQFLFEYFSETQRNKGNFPGRFSGRQFSNSRSEMNVSTLELGDSALYLCASNPLPGLAGDTQYFGPGTRLTVL.

This chain joins TRBV2 and TRBJ2-7; no clear D gene. Germline-derived CDR1 and CDR2 are SNHLY and FYNNEI. V shed 4 bases and J shed 0 bases, with 19 bases lying between them. The CDR3 runs 17 residues. The chain's CDR3 is CASSAFLQMAVSYEQYF. Here the CDR3 DNA reads TGTGCCAGCAGTGCTTTCTTACAAATGGCTGTCTCCTACGAGCAGTACTTC.

CDR3: CASSQQGAGETQYF. CDR3 coding DNA: TGTGCCAGCAGTCAACAGGGGGCCGGAGAGACCCAGTACTTC. The gene calls are TRBV6-5 and TRBJ2-5; 9 bases line up with TRBD1. V shed 5 bases and J 4 bases; nucleotides not matched to a gene: 5. This CDR3 spans 14 amino acids. Per the germline V gene, CDR1 is MNHEY and CDR2 is SVGAGI.

This sequence joins TRBV30 and TRBJ2-1; the D call may be TRBD1 or TRBD2 (6 bases each). Between the trimmed V and J ends, which lost 2 bases and 1 base, there was a span of 9 bases. Germline V gives CDR1 GTSNPN, CDR2 SVGIG (reference sequence). CDR3 length: 14 residues. The CDR3 reads CAWSTGRSYNEQFF. The CDR3 nucleotides are TGTGCCTGGAGTACAGGGAGGTCCTACAATGAGCAGTTCTTC.

This clone has more than one count but fewer than ten. This chain joins TRBV5-6 and TRBJ1-2; D is uncertain. CDR1 SGHDT and CDR2 YYEEEE come from the germline V gene. V was pared by 2 bases and J by 4 bases, with 6 bases between. The CDR3 contains 12 residues. CDR3 amino acids: CASSFESYGYTF. The CDR3 DNA reads as TGTGCCAGCAGCTTTGAGAGCTATGGCTACACCTTC. Using reference TRBV5-6 and TRBJ1-2 for the parts outside the CDR3, the full variable domain is DAGVTQSPTHLIKTRGQQVTLRCSPKSGHDTVSWYQQALGQGPQFIFQYYEEEERQRGNFPDRFSGHQFPNYSSELNVNALLLGDSALYLCASSFESYGYTFGSGTRLTVV.

This rearrangement joins TRBV29-1 to TRBJ2-1; 9 bases are a match to TRBD1. With 7 bases clipped from V and 7 bases from J, the junction kept 17 bases outside the gene matches. The CDR3 contains 16 residues. Germline CDR1 SQVTM, CDR2 ANQGSEA. CDR3 in amino acids: CSGRTGDLMRWNEQFF. In nucleotides, the CDR3 is TGCAGCGGACGGACAGGGGACCTCATGAGGTGGAATGAGCAGTTCTTC.

This chain joins TRBV10-3 and TRBJ2-3, with D perhaps matching TRBD2 (5 bases). The germline V gene encodes CDR1 ENHRY and CDR2 SYGVKD. Trimming took 3 bases from V and 10 from J, leaving 8 bases between them. The CDR3 has 11 residues. The CDR3 here is CAISEEGAQYF. DNA for the CDR3: TGTGCCATCAGTGAAGAGGGTGCGCAGTATTTT.